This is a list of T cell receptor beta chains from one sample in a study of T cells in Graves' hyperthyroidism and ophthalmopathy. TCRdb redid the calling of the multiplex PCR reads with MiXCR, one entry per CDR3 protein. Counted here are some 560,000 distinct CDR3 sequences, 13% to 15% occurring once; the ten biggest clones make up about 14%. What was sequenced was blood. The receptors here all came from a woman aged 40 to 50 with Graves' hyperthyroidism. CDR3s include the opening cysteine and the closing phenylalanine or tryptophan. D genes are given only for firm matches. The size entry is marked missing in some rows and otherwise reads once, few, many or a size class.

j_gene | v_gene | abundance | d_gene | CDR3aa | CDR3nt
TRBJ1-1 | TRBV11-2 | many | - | CASSRTLTEAFF | TGTGCCAGCAGCCGGACGCTCACTGAAGCTTTCTTT
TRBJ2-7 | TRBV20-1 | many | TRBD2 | CSARSSGRAFEQYF | TGCAGTGCTAGATCTAGCGGGAGGGCCTTCGAGCAGTACTTC
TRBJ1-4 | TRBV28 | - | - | CASSKWDGDEKLFF | TGTGCCAGCAGTAAATGGGACGGGGATGAAAAACTGTTTTTT
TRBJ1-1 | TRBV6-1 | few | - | CASRRGRDLGTEAFF | TGTGCCAGCAGAAGAGGGCGGGACTTGGGCACTGAAGCTTTCTTT
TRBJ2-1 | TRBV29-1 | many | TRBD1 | CSESQGAGNEQFF | TGCAGCGAGTCACAGGGGGCAGGGAATGAGCAGTTCTTC
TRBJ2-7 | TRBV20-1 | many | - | CSAAQNYEQYF | TGCAGTGCTGCACAAAACTACGAGCAGTACTTC
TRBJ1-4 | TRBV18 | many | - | CASSPGPGRFNEKLFF | TGTGCCAGCTCACCAGGTCCCGGACGGTTTAATGAAAAACTGTTTTTT
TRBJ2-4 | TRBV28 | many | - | CASSLYLDRKNIQYF | TGTGCCAGCAGTTTATATCTGGACAGAAAAAACATTCAGTACTTC
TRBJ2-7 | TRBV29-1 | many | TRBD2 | CSVPSGIPPYEQYF | TGCAGCGTCCCTAGCGGGATCCCACCTTACGAGCAGTACTTC
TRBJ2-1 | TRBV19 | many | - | CASSPRVSSYNEQFF | TGTGCCAGTAGTCCGAGAGTAAGCTCCTACAATGAGCAGTTCTTC
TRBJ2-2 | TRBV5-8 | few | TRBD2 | CASRLAGSNTGELSF | TGTGCCAGCAGGTTAGCGGGATCGAACACCGGGGAGCTGTCTTTT
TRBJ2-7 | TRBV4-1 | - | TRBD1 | CASSQDRTGLYEQYF | TGCGCCAGCAGCCAAGACCGGACAGGATTATACGAGCAGTACTTC
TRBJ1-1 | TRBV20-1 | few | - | CSAKGQSPEAFF | TGCAGTGCTAAAGGACAGAGCCCTGAAGCTTTCTTT
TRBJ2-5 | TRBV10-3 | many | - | CAISESIQPQETQYF | TGTGCCATCAGTGAGTCGATCCAGCCTCAAGAGACCCAGTACTTC
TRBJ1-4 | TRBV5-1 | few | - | CASSSGGAINEKLFF | TGCGCCAGCAGCTCGGGCGGGGCAATTAATGAAAAACTGTTTTTT
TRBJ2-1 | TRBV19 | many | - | CASARDRLYNEQFF | TGTGCCAGTGCCCGGGACCGACTCTACAATGAGCAGTTCTTC
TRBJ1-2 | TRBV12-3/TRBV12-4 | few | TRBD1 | CASSLGQSLLYGYTF | TGTGCCAGCAGTTTGGGACAGTCCCTACTCTATGGCTACACCTTC
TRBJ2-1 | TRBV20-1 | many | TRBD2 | CSARVDSGRASNEQFF | TGCAGTGCTAGAGTGGATAGCGGGAGGGCCTCCAATGAGCAGTTCTTC
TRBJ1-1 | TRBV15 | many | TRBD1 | CATSVNRGQNTEAFF | TGTGCCACCAGCGTTAACAGGGGGCAGAACACTGAAGCTTTCTTT
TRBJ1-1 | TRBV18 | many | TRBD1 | CASSPLMTGGNTEAFF | TGTGCCAGCTCACCACTAATGACAGGGGGGAACACTGAAGCTTTCTTT
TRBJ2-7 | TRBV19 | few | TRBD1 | CASSMTGLYEQYF | TGTGCCAGTAGTATGACAGGGCTCTACGAGCAGTACTTC
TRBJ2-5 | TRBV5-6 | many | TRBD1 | CASINRGQGETQYF | TGTGCCAGCATCAATCGCGGACAGGGTGAGACCCAGTACTTC
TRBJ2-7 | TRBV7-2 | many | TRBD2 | CASSLASGTAYEQYF | TGTGCCAGCAGCTTAGCGAGCGGGACCGCCTACGAGCAGTACTTC
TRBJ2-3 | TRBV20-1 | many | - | CSARDPAGSRTDTQYF | TGCAGTGCTAGAGACCCAGCGGGCTCCCGCACAGATACGCAGTATTTT
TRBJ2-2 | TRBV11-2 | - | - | CASSLDQGTGELFF | TGTGCCAGCAGCTTAGATCAGGGCACCGGGGAGCTGTTTTTT
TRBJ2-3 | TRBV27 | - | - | CASSLQLLSTDTQYF | TGTGCCAGCAGTTTACAGCTACTTAGCACAGATACGCAGTATTTT
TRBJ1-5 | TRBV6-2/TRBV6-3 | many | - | CASTRGESQPQHF | TGTGCCAGCACCCGGGGCGAAAGTCAGCCCCAGCATTTT
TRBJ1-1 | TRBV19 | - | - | CASSIRGGSNTEAFF | TGTGCCAGTAGTATTCGGGGGGGATCGAACACTGAAGCTTTCTTT